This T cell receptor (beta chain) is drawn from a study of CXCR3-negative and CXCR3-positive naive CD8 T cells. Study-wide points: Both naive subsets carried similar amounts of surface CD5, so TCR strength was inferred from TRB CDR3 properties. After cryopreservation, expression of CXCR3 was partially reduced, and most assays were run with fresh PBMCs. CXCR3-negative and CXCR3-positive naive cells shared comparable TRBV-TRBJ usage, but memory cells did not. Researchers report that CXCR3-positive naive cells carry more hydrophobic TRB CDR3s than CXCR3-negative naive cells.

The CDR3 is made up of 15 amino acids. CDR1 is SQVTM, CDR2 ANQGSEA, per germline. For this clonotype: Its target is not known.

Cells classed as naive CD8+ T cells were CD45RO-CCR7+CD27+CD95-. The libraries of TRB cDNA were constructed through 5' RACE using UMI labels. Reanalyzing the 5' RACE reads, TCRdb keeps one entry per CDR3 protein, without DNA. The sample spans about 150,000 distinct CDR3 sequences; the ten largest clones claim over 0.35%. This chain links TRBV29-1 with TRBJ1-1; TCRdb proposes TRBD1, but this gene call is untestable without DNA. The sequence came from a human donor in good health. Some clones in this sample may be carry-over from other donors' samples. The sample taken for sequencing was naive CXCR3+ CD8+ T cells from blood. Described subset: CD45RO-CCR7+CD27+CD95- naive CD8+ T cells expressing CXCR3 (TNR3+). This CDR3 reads CSVTSGSTVDTEAFF.